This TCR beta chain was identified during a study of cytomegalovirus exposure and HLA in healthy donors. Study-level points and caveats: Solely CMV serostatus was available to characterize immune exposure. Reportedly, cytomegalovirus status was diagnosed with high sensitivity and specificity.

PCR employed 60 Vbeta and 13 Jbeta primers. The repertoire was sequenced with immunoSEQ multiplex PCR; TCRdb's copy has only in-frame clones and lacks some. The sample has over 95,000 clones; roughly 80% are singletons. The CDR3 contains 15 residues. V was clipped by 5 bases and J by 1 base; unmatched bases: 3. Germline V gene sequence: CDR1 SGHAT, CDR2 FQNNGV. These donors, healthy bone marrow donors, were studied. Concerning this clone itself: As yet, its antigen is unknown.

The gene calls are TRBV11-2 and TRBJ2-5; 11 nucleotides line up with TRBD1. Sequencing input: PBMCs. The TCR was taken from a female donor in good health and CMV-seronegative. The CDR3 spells CASSPGTGGQETQYF. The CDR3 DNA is TGTGCCAGCAGCCCAGGGACAGGGGGCCAAGAGACCCAGTACTTC. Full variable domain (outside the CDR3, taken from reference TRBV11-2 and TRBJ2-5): EAGVAQSPRYKIIEKRQSVAFWCNPISGHATLYWYQQILGQGPKLLIQFQNNGVVDDSQLPKDRFSAERLKGVDSTLKIQPAKLEDSAVYLCASSPGTGGQETQYFGPGTRLLVL.